This T cell receptor (beta chain) emerged from a study of blood T cell repertoires in COVID-19. Study-wide background: The analysed material was cDNA or gDNA that came from T cells, B-cell-depleted T cells, or PBMCs.

V lost 4 bases to trimming and J lost 7 bases, with 21 bases between them. This CDR3 is built from 16 residues. Germline V CDR1 and CDR2: SGHKS, YYEKEE (reference sequence). This clone was observed a handful of times. Recruited during active infection, patients (from Seattle) were subsequently followed longitudinally. Authors' methods: Amplification of reference gene primers was used by the study to estimate nucleated cell counts. The table came from immunoSEQ multiplex PCR; TCRdb's copy has only in-frame clones and leaves some out. V, J and clone size are those of that table, while D and trimming were read from the DNA. The sample carries tens of thousands of clones, roughly four fifths recorded once.

The chain combines TRBV5-5 with TRBJ2-1, with D possibly TRBD1 on 6 matching bases. Source material: peripheral blood. This clonotype was sampled from a man older than 75 with COVID-19, enrolled during active disease. The CDR3: CASSLTGTPTGNEQFF. CDR3 sequence (DNA): TGTGCCAGCAGCCTTACCGGGACACCAACCGGGAATGAGCAGTTCTTC.